Following are 18 T cell receptor beta chains from one sample sequenced in a study of radiotherapy plus CTLA-4 blockade in lung cancer. Using immunoSEQ multiplex PCR, the repertoire was profiled, and TCRdb retains in-frame clones only, with some absent. The table includes about 98,000 clones, approximately 85% detected once. This material consisted of peripheral blood, taken from a patient treated with radiotherapy plus ipilimumab. These receptors originate from a human donor with non-small cell lung cancer who had a partial response to radiotherapy plus ipilimumab.

V is TRBV10-3 and J is TRBJ2-6, with 7 nucleotides matching TRBD1. The CDR3 has 17 residues. Germline values: CDR1 ENHRY, CDR2 SYGVKD. The V and J ends lost 4 bases and 4 bases, in that order; junction bases with no gene match: 10. Here the CDR3 DNA reads TGTGCCATCAGTGTCTCGCGCACAGGGGCGGGGGCCAACGTCCTGACTTTC. Translated: CAISVSRTGAGANVLTF.

J is TRBJ1-1 and V is TRBV18; TRBD1 agrees at 9 bases. Looked up from germline, CDR1 is KGHSH and CDR2 is LQKENI. Trimming cost V 1 base and J 6 bases; bases outside gene matches: 12. This CDR3 spans 17 amino acids. CDR3 nucleotides: TGTGCCAGCTCACCACGCGGATTCGGGACAGGGCAGCCTGAAGCTTTCTTT. Translation: CASSPRGFGTGQPEAFF.

The chain joins TRBV4-1 to TRBJ2-7; possibly TRBD2 for D (6 bases). CDR1 and CDR2 (germline): MGHRA, YSYEKL. Between the trimmed V and J ends, which lost 1 base and 3 bases, there was a span of 10 bases. The CDR3 has 14 amino acids. CDR3 DNA: TGCGCCAGCAGCCAAGTGGGGACTGTCTACGAGCAGTACTTC. Protein: CASSQVGTVYEQYF.

The chain links TRBV10-3 to TRBJ2-2, with TRBD1 as a possible D gene (7 bases). The CDR3 contains 15 residues. The germline V gene encodes CDR1 ENHRY and CDR2 SYGVKD. With 7 bases removed from V and 1 base from J, the gap between germline ends came to 13 bases. The CDR3 here is CAINPRGENTGELFF. The DNA of the CDR3 is TGTGCCATCAACCCCAGGGGGGAGAACACCGGGGAGCTGTTTTTT.

The chain is built from TRBV7-2 and TRBJ1-5; D not resolved. V was clipped by 5 bases and J by 7 bases, with 18 bases between them. The CDR3 spans 15 residues. Germline CDR1 reads SGHTA; CDR2 reads FQGNSA. CDR3 residues: CASSLGFFTGQPQHF. In DNA form, the CDR3 reads TGTGCCAGCAGCCTCGGATTCTTTACGGGGCAGCCCCAGCATTTT.

The CDR3 DNA reads TGTGCCAGCTCACCATTTCGACAGGGGGAGAGGGGCACAGATACGCAGTATTTT. Its protein is CASSPFRQGERGTDTQYF. This chain uses TRBV18 with TRBJ2-3; 9 positions match TRBD1. The junction had 10 bases not matched to a gene; V was cut back by 2 bases and J by 1 base. The CDR3 consists of 18 residues. The V gene's germline CDR1 is KGHSH and CDR2 LQKENI. The whole variable domain, filled in from reference TRBV18 and TRBJ2-3, reads NAGVMQNPRHLVRRRGQEARLRCSPMKGHSHVYWYRQLPEEGLKFMVYLQKENIIDESGMPKERFSAEFPKEGPSILRIQQVVRGDSAAYFCASSPFRQGERGTDTQYFGPGTRLTVL.

This clone turned up a few times. V gene TRBV11-2 combines with J gene TRBJ1-5; D is unclear. The ends were cut back, 5 bases at V and 0 bases at J, with 8 bases in the middle. The CDR3 runs to 14 residues. CDR1 SGHAT and CDR2 FQNNGV come from the germline V gene. CDR3 loop: CASSPRYSNQPQHF. The CDR3 bases are TGTGCCAGCAGCCCGAGGTATAGCAATCAGCCCCAGCATTTT. The full variable domain, in which reference TRBV11-2 and TRBJ1-5 provide the parts outside the CDR3, is EAGVAQSPRYKIIEKRQSVAFWCNPISGHATLYWYQQILGQGPKLLIQFQNNGVVDDSQLPKDRFSAERLKGVDSTLKIQPAKLEDSAVYLCASSPRYSNQPQHFGDGTRLSIL.

The chain recombines TRBV30 with TRBJ1-1; 7 bases agree with TRBD1. The CDR3 has 10 amino acids. Germline V CDR1 and CDR2: GTSNPN, SVGIG (reference sequence). The V and J ends lost 7 bases and 10 bases, in that order; junction bases with no gene match: 6. CDR3 bases: TGTGCCTCCGGGACAGTCGGAGCTTTCTTT. Its translation is CASGTVGAFF.

This chain connects TRBV2 to TRBJ2-2; D might be TRBD2 (7 bases). V was shortened by 6 bases and J by 6 bases, with 14 bases between the two germline ends. The CDR3 is made up of 14 amino acids. Germline V gene data show CDR1 as SNHLY and CDR2 as FYNNEI. CDR3 region: CASRRGGGSGELFF. The CDR3 nucleotides are TGTGCCAGCAGACGAGGGGGGGGGTCCGGGGAGCTGTTTTTT.

This clone has just one count. The CDR3 DNA follows: TGCGCCAGCAGCGCACAGGTGGGAGGAAATGAGCAGTTCTTC. Residues: CASSAQVGGNEQFF. V and J are TRBV5-1 and TRBJ2-1; TRBD2 is a possible D gene (6 bases). Germline values: CDR1 SGHRS, CDR2 YFSETQ. This CDR3 has 14 amino acids. Trimming left V 4 bases short and J 7 bases short, with 15 bases between.

This rearrangement joins TRBV2 to TRBJ1-1; the D is unclear. Trimming left V 6 bases short and J 7 bases short, with 9 bases between. Germline V gene sequence: CDR1 SNHLY, CDR2 FYNNEI. The CDR3 consists of 11 residues. CDR3 amino acids: CASRAGLEAFF. For the CDR3, the DNA is TGTGCCAGCAGGGCGGGCCTTGAAGCTTTCTTT.

The rearrangement links TRBV29-1 to TRBJ2-7, with unresolved D. The germline V gene has CDR1 SQVTM and CDR2 ANQGSEA. The CDR3 is made up of 13 amino acids. Trimming removed 7 bases from V and 3 bases from J, with 16 bases in between. DNA for the CDR3: TGCAGCGCAATATATCAGGTGAACTACGAGCAGTACTTC. This translates into CSAIYQVNYEQYF.

This chain uses TRBV6-5 with TRBJ2-7; perhaps TRBD2 as D (6 bases). Per the germline V gene, CDR1 is MNHEY and CDR2 is SVGAGI. Trimming removed 6 bases from V and 6 bases from J, with 12 bases in between. This CDR3 comprises 12 residues. The CDR3 DNA sequence: TGTGCCAGCAGCGCGACCGGGGGCGAGCAGTACTTC. It codes for CASSATGGEQYF.

The V call is TRBV7-8, the J call TRBJ1-1, with a weak D call TRBD1 (6 bases). This CDR3 has 15 amino acids. V lost 0 bases and J 5 bases, leaving 13 bases between the germline ends. Germline lookup yields CDR1 SGHVS and CDR2 FQNEAQ. The CDR3 DNA reads TGTGCCAGCAGCTTAGCGAGGGGGGGAAGGACTGAAGCTTTCTTT. Amino acid sequence: CASSLARGGRTEAFF.

The V and J genes are TRBV7-9 and TRBJ2-1; 9 bases align to TRBD2. Per germline, CDR1 SEHNR and CDR2 FQNEAQ (reference sequence). CDR3 length equals 15 residues. The V gene end was trimmed by 5 bases and the J gene end by 1 base; junction bases not matched to a gene: 3. The CDR3 DNA reads TGTGCCAGCAGCGTTAGCGGGAGTTCCTACAATGAGCAGTTCTTC. Translation gives CASSVSGSSYNEQFF. Filled out from reference TRBV7-9 and TRBJ2-1, the complete variable domain reads DTGVSQNPRHKITKRGQNVTFRCDPISEHNRLYWYRQTLGQGPEFLTYFQNEAQLEKSRLLSDRFSAERPKGSFSTLEIQRTEQGDSAMYLCASSVSGSSYNEQFFGPGTRLTVL.

The chain carries TRBV6-5 and TRBJ1-1; D might be TRBD1 (5 bases). The V end lost 5 bases, the J end lost 6 bases, and 13 bases lay between the germline ends. CDR3 length: 13 residues. From germline, CDR1 is MNHEY and CDR2 SVGAGI. CDR3 nucleotide sequence: TGTGCCAGCAGTCCCTCGGGGGTGGCTGAAGCTTTCTTT. Amino acid sequence: CASSPSGVAEAFF.

The genes are TRBV5-4 and TRBJ1-2; the match to TRBD1 covers 12 bases. The CDR3 spans 17 residues. Germline V lookup: CDR1 SGHNT, CDR2 YYREEE (reference sequence). V trimming: 1 base; J trimming: 8 bases; junction bases outside the gene matches: 12. The CDR3, as DNA: TGTGCCAGCAGCTTGTCAAACCGGGGACAGGGGGCTAAGGGCTACACCTTC. It yields the protein CASSLSNRGQGAKGYTF.

In its sample, this clone was seen a few times. The genes are TRBV27 and TRBJ2-5, with D possibly being TRBD1 (6 bases). Trimming removed 4 bases from V and 0 bases from J, with 12 bases in between. The V gene's germline CDR1 is MNHEY and CDR2 SMNVEV (reference sequence). This CDR3 has 15 amino acids. For the CDR3, the DNA is TGTGCCAGCAGTTCCCCTAGGGACAACCAAGAGACCCAGTACTTC. Encoded protein: CASSSPRDNQETQYF.